The TCR beta chain described here comes from a study of HIV-infected patients and healthy controls. Overall study findings and caveats: Significant mean usage differences between HIV-infected patients and controls involved eight alpha and eight beta V genes. MAIT alpha-chain CDR3s were frequent in healthy controls, depleted in HIV+.

cDNA was made from 500 ng RNA using alpha and beta constant primers. Separate chain-specific third strand synthesis with multiplexing indices produced the alpha and beta libraries. One entry per CDR3 protein results from TCRdb running MiXCR on the 5' RACE reads. Of about 14,000 distinct CDR3 sequences detected, approximately 12% appear once; the ten largest clones hold 35% to 50%. Antiretroviral therapy had run roughly three months, about 14 weeks, before follow-up blood collection. All unsorted peripheral T cells were captured because whole blood was used without fractionation. In its sample, this clonotype was seen a few times. Its target is unknown. The receptor comes from an adult with HIV infection. The donor label of this sample is uncertain. The sequencing here drew on blood, taken during antiretroviral therapy.

CDR3 in amino acids: CASSFLQAGAYNEQFF. CDR3 DNA: TGCGCCAGCAGCTTTTTGCAGGCGGGAGCCTACAATGAGCAGTTCTTC. The chain carries TRBV5-1 and TRBJ2-1; 7 bases map to TRBD2. V was pared by 2 bases and J by 2 bases, with 7 bases of the junction left unmatched. The CDR3 has 16 residues. Germline CDR1 is SGHRS and CDR2 is YFSETQ. Full variable domain (missing parts from reference TRBV5-1 and TRBJ2-1): KAGVTQTPRYLIKTRGQQVTLSCSPISGHRSVSWYQQTPGQGLQFLFEYFSETQRNKGNFPGRFSGRQFSNSRSEMNVSTLELGDSALYLCASSFLQAGAYNEQFFGPGTRLTVL.